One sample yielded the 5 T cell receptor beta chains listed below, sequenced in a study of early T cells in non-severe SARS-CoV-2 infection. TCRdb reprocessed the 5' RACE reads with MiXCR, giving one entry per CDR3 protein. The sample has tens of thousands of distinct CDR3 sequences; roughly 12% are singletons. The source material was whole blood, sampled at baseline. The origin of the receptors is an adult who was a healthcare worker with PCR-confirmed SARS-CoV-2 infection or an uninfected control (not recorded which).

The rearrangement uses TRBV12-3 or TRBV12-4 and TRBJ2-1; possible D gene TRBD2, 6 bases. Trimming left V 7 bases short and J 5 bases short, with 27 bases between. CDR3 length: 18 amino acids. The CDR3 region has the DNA TGTGCCAGCACCGACGTTGGGGGGAGAACCACTGGTCACAATGAGCAGTTCTTC. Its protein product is CASTDVGGRTTGHNEQFF.

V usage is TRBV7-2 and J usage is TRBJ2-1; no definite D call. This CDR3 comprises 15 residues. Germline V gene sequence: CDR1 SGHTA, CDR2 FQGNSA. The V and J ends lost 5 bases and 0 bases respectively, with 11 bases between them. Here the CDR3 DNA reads TGTGCCAGCAGCCCGACGGAGAGCTCCTACAATGAGCAGTTCTTC. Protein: CASSPTESSYNEQFF.

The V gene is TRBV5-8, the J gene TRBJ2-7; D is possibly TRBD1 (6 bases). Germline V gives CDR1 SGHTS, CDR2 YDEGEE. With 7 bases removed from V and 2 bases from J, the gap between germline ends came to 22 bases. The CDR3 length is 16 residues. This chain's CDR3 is CASPNPPGTFAYEQYF. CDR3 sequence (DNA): TGTGCCAGCCCAAATCCCCCCGGGACATTCGCCTACGAGCAGTACTTC.

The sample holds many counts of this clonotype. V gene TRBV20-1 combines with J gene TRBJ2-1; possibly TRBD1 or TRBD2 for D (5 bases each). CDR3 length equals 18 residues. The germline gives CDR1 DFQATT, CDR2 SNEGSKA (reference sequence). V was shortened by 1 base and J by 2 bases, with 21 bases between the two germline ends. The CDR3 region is CSARAADPGTATYNEQFF. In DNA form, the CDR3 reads TGCAGTGCTAGAGCCGCGGATCCCGGGACGGCCACCTACAATGAGCAGTTCTTC.

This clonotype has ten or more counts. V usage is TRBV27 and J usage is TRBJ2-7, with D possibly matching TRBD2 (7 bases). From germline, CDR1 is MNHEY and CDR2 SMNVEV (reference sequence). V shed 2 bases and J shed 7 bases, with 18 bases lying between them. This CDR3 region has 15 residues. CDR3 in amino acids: CASSLGGGGTREQYF. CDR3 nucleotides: TGTGCCAGCAGTTTAGGGGGCGGGGGAACTAGGGAGCAGTACTTC.